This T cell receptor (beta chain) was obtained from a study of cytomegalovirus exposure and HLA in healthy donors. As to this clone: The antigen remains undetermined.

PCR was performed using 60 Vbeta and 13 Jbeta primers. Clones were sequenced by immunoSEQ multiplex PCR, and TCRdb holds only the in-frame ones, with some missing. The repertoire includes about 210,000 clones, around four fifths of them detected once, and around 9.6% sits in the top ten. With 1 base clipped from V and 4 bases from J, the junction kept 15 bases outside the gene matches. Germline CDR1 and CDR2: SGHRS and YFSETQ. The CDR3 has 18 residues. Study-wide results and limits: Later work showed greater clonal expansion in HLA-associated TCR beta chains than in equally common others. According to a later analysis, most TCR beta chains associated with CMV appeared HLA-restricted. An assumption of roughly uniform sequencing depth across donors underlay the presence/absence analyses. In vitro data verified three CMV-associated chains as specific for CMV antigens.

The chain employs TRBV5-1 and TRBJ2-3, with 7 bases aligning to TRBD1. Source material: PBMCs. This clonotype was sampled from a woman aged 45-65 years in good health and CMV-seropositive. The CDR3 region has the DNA TGCGCCAGCAGCTTGAGCAGGCCCTTGACAGGGAGCGCAGATACGCAGTATTTT. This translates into CASSLSRPLTGSADTQYF.